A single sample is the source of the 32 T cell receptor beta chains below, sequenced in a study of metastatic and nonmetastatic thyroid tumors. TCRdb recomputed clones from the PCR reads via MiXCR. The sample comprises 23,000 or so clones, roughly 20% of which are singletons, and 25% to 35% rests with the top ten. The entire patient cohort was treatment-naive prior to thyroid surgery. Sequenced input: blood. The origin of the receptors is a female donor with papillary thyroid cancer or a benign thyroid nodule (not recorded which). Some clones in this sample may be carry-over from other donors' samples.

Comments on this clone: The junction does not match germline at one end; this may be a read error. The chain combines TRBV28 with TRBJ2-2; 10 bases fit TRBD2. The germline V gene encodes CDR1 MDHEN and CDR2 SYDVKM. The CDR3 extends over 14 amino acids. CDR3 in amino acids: CAIRPSGSTGELLF. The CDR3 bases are TGTGCCATCAGGCCTAGCGGGAGCACCGGGGAGCTGCTTTTT.

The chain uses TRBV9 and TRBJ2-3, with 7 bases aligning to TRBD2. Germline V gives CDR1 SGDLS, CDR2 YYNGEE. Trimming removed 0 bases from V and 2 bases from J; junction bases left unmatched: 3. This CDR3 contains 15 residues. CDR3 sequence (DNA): TGTGCCAGCAGCGTAGTGGGACTAACCACAGATACGCAGTATTTT. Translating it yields CASSVVGLTTDTQYF.

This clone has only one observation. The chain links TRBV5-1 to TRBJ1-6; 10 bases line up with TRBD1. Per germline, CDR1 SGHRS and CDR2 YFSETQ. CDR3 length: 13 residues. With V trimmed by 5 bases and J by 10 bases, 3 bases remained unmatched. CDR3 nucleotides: TGCGCCAGCAGGTCGGACAGGGGGTCACCCCTCCACTTT. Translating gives CASRSDRGSPLHF.

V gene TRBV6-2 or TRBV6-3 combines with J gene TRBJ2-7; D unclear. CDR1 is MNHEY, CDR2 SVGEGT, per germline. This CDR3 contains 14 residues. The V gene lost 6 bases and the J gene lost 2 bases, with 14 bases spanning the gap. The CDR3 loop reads CASSLNAGPYEQYF. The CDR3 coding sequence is TGTGCCAGCAGCTTAAATGCCGGTCCCTACGAGCAGTACTTC.

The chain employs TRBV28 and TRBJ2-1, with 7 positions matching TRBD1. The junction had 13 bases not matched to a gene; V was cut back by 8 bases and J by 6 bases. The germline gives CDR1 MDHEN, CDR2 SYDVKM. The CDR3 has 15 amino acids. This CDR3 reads CASGQTGFGVNEQFF. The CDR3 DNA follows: TGTGCCAGCGGGCAGACAGGGTTCGGGGTCAATGAGCAGTTCTTC. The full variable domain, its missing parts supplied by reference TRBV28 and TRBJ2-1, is DVKVTQSSRYLVKRTGEKVFLECVQDMDHENMFWYRQDPGLGLRLIYFSYDVKMKEKGDIPEGYSVSREKKERFSLILESASTNQTSMYLCASGQTGFGVNEQFFGPGTRLTVL.

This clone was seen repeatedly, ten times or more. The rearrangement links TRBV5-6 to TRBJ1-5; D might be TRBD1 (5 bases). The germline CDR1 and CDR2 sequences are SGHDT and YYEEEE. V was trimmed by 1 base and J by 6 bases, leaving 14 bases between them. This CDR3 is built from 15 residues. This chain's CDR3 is CASSLMGQGRQPQHF. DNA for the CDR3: TGTGCCAGCAGCTTGATGGGCCAGGGACGTCAGCCCCAGCATTTT. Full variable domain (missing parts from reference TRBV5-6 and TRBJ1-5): DAGVTQSPTHLIKTRGQQVTLRCSPKSGHDTVSWYQQALGQGPQFIFQYYEEEERQRGNFPDRFSGHQFPNYSSELNVNALLLGDSALYLCASSLMGQGRQPQHFGDGTRLSIL.

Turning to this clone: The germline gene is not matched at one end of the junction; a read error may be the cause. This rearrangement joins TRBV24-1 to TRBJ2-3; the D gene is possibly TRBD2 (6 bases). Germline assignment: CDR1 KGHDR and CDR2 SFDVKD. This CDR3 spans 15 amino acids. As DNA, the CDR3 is TGTGCCACCAGTGACGGGCAGCGGGCCACAGATGCGCAGTATTTT. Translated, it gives CATSDGQRATDAQYF.

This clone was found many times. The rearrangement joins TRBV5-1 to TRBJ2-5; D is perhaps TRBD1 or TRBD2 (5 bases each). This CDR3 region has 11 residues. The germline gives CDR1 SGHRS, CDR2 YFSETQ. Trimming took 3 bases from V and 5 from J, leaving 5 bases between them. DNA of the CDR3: TGCGCCAGCAGCTGGGGGGAGACCCAGTACTTC. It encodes CASSWGETQYF.

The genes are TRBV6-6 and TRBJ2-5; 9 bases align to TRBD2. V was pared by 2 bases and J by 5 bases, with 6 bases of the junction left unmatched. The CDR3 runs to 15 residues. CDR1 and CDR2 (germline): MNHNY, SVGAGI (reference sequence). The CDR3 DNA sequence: TGTGCCAGCAGTTACACCGGGACTAGCTGGGAGACCCAGTACTTC. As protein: CASSYTGTSWETQYF.

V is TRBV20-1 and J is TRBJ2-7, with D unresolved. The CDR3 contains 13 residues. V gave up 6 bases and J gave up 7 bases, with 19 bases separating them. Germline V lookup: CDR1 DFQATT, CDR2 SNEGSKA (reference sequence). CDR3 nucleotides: TGCAGTGCCGCCCCCCACAGTGCCGATGAGCAGTACTTC. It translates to CSAAPHSADEQYF.

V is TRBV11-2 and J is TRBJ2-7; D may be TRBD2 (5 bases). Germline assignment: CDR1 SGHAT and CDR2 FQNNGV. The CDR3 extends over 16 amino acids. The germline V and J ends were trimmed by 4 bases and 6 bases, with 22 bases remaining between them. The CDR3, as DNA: TGTGCCAGCAGCTCGGGGAGTGCGGGTATGATTTCCGAGCAGTACTTC. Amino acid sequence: CASSSGSAGMISEQYF. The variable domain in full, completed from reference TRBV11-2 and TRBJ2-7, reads EAGVAQSPRYKIIEKRQSVAFWCNPISGHATLYWYQQILGQGPKLLIQFQNNGVVDDSQLPKDRFSAERLKGVDSTLKIQPAKLEDSAVYLCASSSGSAGMISEQYFGPGTRLTVT.

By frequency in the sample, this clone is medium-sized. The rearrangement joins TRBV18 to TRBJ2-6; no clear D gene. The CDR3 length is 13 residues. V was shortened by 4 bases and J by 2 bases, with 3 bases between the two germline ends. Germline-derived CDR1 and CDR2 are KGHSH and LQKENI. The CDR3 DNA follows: TGTGCCAGCTCACAGGCTGGGGCCAACGTCCTGACTTTC. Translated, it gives CASSQAGANVLTF.

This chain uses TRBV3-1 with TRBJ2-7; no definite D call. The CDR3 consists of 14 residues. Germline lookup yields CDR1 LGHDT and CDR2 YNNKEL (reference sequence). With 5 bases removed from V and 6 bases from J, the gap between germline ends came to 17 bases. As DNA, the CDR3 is TGTGCCAGCAGCATTGATCCGATTGCCGGCGAGCAGTACTTC. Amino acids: CASSIDPIAGEQYF.

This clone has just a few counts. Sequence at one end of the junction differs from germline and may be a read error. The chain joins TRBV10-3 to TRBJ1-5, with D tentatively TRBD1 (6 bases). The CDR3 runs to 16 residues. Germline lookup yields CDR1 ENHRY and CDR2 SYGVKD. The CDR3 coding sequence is TGTGCCATCAGTGACAAAGGGGGTGAAAGCAATCAGCCCGAGCATTTT. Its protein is CAISDKGGESNQPEHF.

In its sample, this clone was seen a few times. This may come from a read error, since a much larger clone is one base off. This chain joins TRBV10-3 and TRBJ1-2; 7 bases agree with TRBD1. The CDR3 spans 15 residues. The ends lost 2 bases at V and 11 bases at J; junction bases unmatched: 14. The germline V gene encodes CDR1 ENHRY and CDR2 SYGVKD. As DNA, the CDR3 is TGTGCCATCAGTGAGAGCACGGGACAGAGGACTTGGTACACCTTC. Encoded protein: CAISESTGQRTWYTF.

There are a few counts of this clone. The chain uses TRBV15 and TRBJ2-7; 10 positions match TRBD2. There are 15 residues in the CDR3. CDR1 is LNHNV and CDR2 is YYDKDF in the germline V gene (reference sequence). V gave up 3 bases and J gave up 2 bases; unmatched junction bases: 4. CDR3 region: CATSRGAGGPYEQYF. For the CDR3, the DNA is TGTGCCACCAGCAGGGGAGCGGGAGGGCCCTACGAGCAGTACTTC.

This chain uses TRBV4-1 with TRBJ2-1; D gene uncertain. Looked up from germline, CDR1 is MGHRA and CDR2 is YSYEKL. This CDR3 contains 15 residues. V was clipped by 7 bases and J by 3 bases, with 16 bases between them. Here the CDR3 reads CASTPVRSLYNEQFF. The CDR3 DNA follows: TGCGCCAGCACCCCCGTTAGATCCCTCTACAATGAGCAGTTCTTC.

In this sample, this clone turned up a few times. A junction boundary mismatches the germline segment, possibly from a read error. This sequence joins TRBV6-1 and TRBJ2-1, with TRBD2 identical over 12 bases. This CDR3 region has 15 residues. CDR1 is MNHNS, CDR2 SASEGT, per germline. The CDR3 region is CASSRLAGAPSEQLF. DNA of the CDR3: TGTGCCAGCAGCCGACTAGCGGGAGCGCCAAGTGAGCAGTTATTC.

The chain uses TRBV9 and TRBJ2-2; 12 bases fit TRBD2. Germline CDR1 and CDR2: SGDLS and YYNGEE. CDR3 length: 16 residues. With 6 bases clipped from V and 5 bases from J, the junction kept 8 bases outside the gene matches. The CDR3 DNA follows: TGTGCCAGCACGGGGAACCTAGCGGGAGGGACCGGGGAGCTGTTTTTT. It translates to CASTGNLAGGTGELFF.

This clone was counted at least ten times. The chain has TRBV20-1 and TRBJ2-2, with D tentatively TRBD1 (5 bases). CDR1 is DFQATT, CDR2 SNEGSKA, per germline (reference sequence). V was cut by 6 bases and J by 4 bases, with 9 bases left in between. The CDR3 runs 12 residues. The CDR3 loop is CSARTLTGELFF. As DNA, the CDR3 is TGCAGTGCAAGGACACTCACCGGGGAGCTGTTTTTT.

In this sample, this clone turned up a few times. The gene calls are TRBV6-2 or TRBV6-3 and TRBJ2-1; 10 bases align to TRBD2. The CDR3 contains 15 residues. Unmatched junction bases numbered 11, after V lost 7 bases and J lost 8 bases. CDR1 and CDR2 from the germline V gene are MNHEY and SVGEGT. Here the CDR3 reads CASIRSSGSLDEQFF. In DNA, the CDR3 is TGTGCCAGCATAAGGTCTAGCGGGAGTCTCGATGAGCAGTTCTTC.

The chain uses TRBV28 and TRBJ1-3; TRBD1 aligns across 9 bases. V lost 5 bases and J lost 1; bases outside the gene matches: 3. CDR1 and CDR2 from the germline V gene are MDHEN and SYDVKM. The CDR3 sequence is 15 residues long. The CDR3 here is CASSPGTGSGNTIYF. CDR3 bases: TGTGCCAGCAGTCCGGGGACAGGGTCTGGAAACACCATATATTTT.

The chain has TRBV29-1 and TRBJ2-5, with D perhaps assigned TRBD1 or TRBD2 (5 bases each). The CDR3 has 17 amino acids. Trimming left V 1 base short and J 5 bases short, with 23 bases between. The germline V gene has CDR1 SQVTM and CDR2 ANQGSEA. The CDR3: CSVEVVREPRGGETQYF. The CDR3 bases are TGCAGCGTTGAAGTGGTCAGAGAACCTCGGGGCGGTGAGACCCAGTACTTC.

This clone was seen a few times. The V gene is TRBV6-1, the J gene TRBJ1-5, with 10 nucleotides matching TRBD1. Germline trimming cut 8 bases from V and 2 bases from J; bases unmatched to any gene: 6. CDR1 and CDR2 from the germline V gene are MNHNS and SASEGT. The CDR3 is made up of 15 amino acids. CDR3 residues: CASGAGQGGNQPQHF. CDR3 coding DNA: TGTGCCAGCGGCGCTGGACAGGGGGGCAATCAGCCCCAGCATTTT.

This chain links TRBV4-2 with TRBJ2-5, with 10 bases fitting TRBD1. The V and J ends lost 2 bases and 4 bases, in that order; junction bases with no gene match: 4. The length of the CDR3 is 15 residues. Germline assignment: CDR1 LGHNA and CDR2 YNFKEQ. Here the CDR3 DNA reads TGTGCCAGCAGCCAACGGACAGGGGGACGAGAGACCCAGTACTTC. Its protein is CASSQRTGGRETQYF.

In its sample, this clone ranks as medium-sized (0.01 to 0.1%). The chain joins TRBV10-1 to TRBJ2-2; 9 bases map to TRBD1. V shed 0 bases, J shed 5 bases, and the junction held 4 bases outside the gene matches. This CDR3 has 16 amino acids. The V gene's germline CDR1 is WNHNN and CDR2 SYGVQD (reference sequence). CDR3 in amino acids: CASSESLGQGTGELFF. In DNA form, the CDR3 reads TGCGCCAGCAGTGAGTCCTTGGGACAGGGAACCGGGGAGCTGTTTTTT.

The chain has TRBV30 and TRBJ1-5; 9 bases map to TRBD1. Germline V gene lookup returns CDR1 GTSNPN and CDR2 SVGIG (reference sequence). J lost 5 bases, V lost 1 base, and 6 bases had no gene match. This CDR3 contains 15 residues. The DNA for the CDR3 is TGTGCCTGGAGTGCCCGGGACAGGGATTATCAGCCCCAGCATTTT. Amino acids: CAWSARDRDYQPQHF.

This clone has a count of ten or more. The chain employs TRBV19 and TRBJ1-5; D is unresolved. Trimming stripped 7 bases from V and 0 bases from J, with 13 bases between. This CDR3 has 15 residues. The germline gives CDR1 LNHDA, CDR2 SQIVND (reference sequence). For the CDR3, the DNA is TGTGCCAGTATTTGGTCCGGAGCTAGCAATCAGCCCCAGCATTTT. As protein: CASIWSGASNQPQHF.

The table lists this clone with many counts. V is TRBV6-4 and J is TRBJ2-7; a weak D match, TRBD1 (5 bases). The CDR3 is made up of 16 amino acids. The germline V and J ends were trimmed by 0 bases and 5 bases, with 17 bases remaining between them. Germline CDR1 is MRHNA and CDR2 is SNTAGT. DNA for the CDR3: TGTGCCAGCAGTGACTCGACGAACAGGTTCGTACACGAGCAGTACTTC. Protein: CASSDSTNRFVHEQYF.

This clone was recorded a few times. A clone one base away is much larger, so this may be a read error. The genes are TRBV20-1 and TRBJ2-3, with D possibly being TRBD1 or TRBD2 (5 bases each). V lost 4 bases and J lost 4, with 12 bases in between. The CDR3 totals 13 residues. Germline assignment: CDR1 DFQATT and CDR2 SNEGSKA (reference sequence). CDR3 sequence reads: CSATDRGSDTQYF. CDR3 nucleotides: TGCAGTGCTACCGACAGAGGGTCAGATACGCAGTATTTT.

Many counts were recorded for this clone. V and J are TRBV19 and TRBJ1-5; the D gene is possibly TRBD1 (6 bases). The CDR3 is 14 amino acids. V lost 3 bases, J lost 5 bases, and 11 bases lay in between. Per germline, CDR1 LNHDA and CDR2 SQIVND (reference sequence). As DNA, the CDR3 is TGTGCCAGTAGTATTCTGAGGGGGGATCAGCCCCAGCATTTT. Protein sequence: CASSILRGDQPQHF.

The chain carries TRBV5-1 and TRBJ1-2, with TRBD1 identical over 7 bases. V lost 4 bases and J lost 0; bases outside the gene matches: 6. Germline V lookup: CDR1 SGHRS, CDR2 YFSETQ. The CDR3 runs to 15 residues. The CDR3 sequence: CASSVGTVSNYGYTF. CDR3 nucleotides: TGCGCCAGCAGCGTCGGGACAGTTTCTAACTATGGCTACACCTTC.